These T cell receptor beta chains were read from a single sample in a study of identifying expanded T cells in peripheral blood. The method was immunoSEQ multiplex PCR; TCRdb's version includes in-frame clones alone and lacks a portion of them. The sample records approximately 97,000 clones, approximately 89% being singletons. The material sequenced was blood. These TCRs come from a person between 18 and 70 years old in good health. Both conserved end residues are part of each CDR3. Each record gives: V gene, J gene, clone size, D gene, CDR3 protein, CDR3 DNA. A D gene is named only where the DNA matches it firmly. Size values are once, few and many counts, or a class for expanded clones, and some rows have none.

TRBV19	TRBJ1-2	.	.	CASSTRDNYGYTF	TGTGCCAGTAGTACCCGGGACAACTATGGCTACACCTTC
TRBV29-1	TRBJ2-7	.	.	CSVEDLGRATHEQYF	TGCAGCGTTGAAGATCTAGGCAGGGCCACTCACGAGCAGTACTTC
TRBV6-5	TRBJ2-3	.	.	CASSPTRDTQYF	TGTGCCAGCAGTCCGACCCGAGATACGCAGTATTTT
TRBV11-2	TRBJ1-4	.	.	CASSLVVGANEKLFF	TGTGCCAGCAGCTTGGTTGTGGGGGCTAATGAAAAACTGTTTTTT
TRBV6-6	TRBJ1-5	.	.	CASSPINSNQPQHF	TGTGCCAGCAGCCCAATAAATAGCAATCAGCCCCAGCATTTT
TRBV10-3	TRBJ2-7	.	.	CAISFGTTYEQYF	TGTGCCATCAGTTTCGGGACAACCTACGAGCAGTACTTC
TRBV14	TRBJ2-7	.	TRBD2	CASSRAGEYSSQYF	TGTGCCAGCAGCCGAGCGGGAGAGTATTCTAGTCAGTATTTC
TRBV18	TRBJ1-2	.	.	CASSPTYGMDGYTF	TGTGCCAGCTCACCAACCTATGGAATGGATGGCTACACCTTC
TRBV7-2	TRBJ2-5	.	TRBD2	CASTLDSGGPETQYF	TGTGCCAGCACCCTTGATAGCGGGGGGCCTGAGACCCAGTACTTC
TRBV28	TRBJ2-1	.	TRBD2	CASSRPGLAPYNEQFF	TGTGCCAGCAGCCGACCGGGACTAGCGCCCTACAATGAGCAGTTCTTC
TRBV4-2	TRBJ1-4	few	.	CASSGGGNEKLFF	TGTGCCAGCAGTGGGGGGGGTAACGAAAAACTGTTTTTT
TRBV19	TRBJ2-7	.	.	CASSIHETGNSYEQYF	TGTGCCAGTAGTATCCACGAGACAGGAAATAGCTACGAGCAGTACTTC
TRBV6-5	TRBJ2-1	few	TRBD2	CASSVGLAGRQFF	TGTGCCAGCAGCGTCGGACTAGCGGGAAGGCAGTTCTTC
TRBV6-5	TRBJ1-2	.	.	CASSYSPRSAYGYTF	TGTGCCAGCAGTTACTCTCCGCGATCAGCTTATGGCTACACCTTC
TRBV5-1	TRBJ2-5	.	.	CASSLYRERETQYF	TGCGCCAGCAGCCTCTACAGGGAGAGGGAGACCCAGTACTTC
TRBV25-1	TRBJ1-5	.	TRBD1	CASRQQGLGQPQHF	TGTGCCAGCAGGCAACAGGGGCTAGGTCAGCCCCAGCATTTT
TRBV14	TRBJ2-6	.	.	CASSPGWVGANVLTF	TGTGCCAGCAGTCCCGGTTGGGTTGGGGCCAACGTCCTGACTTTC
TRBV27	TRBJ2-6	.	.	CASSFHGNLLGANVLTF	TGTGCCAGCAGTTTTCATGGGAACCTCTTAGGGGCCAACGTCCTGACTTTC
TRBV18	TRBJ2-7	.	.	CASSPPASGDDEQYF	TGTGCCAGCTCACCACCTGCATCTGGGGATGACGAGCAGTACTTC
TRBV6-6	TRBJ2-1	.	.	CASSYHRDHNEQFF	TGTGCCAGCAGTTACCACAGGGATCACAATGAGCAGTTCTTC
TRBV19	TRBJ2-1	.	TRBD2	CASSIPTSGRALEQFF	TGTGCCAGTAGTATCCCCACTAGCGGGAGGGCCCTTGAGCAGTTCTTC
TRBV6-5	TRBJ1-2	once	TRBD1	CASSWTGGDYGYTF	TGTGCCAGCAGTTGGACAGGGGGCGATTATGGCTACACCTTC
TRBV18	TRBJ1-2	.	.	CASSLSKGNYGYTF	TGTGCCAGCTCACTGTCTAAGGGTAACTATGGCTACACCTTC
TRBV6-4	TRBJ2-2	.	.	CASSDSGREYTGELFF	TGTGCCAGCAGTGACTCAGGCAGGGAATACACCGGGGAGCTGTTTTTT
TRBV4-1	TRBJ2-7	.	.	CASSQSRTSWEQYF	TGCGCCAGCAGCCAGTCCCGGACAAGCTGGGAGCAGTACTTC
TRBV5-1	TRBJ2-1	.	.	CASSLGSYNEQFF	TGCGCCAGCAGCTTAGGCTCCTACAATGAGCAGTTCTTC
TRBV11-2	TRBJ2-7	.	TRBD1	CASSLSYRGYEQYF	TGTGCCAGCAGCCTTAGTTACAGGGGCTACGAGCAGTACTTC
TRBV19	TRBJ2-5	.	TRBD2	CASRNAAGGEETQYF	TGTGCCAGTAGAAACGCAGCGGGGGGGGAAGAGACCCAGTACTTC
TRBV7-8	TRBJ2-7	.	TRBD2	CASSLGGTSADYEQYF	TGTGCCAGCAGCTTAGGGGGGACTAGCGCGGACTACGAGCAGTACTTC
TRBV4-2	TRBJ2-1	.	TRBD2	CASSQDSGLAVFNEQFF	TGTGCCAGCAGCCAAGATTCCGGACTAGCGGTTTTCAATGAGCAGTTCTTC
TRBV27	TRBJ2-3	.	TRBD2	CASSTRNSGGNTDTQYF	TGTGCCAGCAGTACTCGTAATAGCGGGGGGAACACAGATACGCAGTATTTT
TRBV2	TRBJ1-1	.	TRBD1	CASQRGRGRASGPEAFF	TGTGCCAGCCAGAGGGGCAGGGGGCGCGCATCGGGACCTGAAGCTTTCTTT
TRBV30	TRBJ1-4	few	.	CAWSFRVEEKLFF	TGTGCCTGGAGTTTCCGGGTAGAAGAAAAACTGTTTTTT
TRBV19	TRBJ1-2	medium-sized	.	CASSIDSPGPNYGYTF	TGTGCCAGTAGTATAGATTCTCCGGGACCTAACTATGGCTACACCTTC
TRBV12-5	TRBJ2-3	.	TRBD1	CASGWGTGSTDTQYF	TGTGCTAGTGGCTGGGGGACAGGGAGCACAGATACGCAGTATTTT
TRBV14	TRBJ2-7	.	TRBD1	CASSLTGDLPLEQYF	TGTGCCAGCAGCCTAACAGGGGATCTTCCTCTCGAGCAGTACTTC
TRBV29-1	TRBJ2-1	.	.	CSVEFFNEQFF	TGCAGCGTTGAATTCTTCAATGAGCAGTTCTTC
TRBV28	TRBJ2-7	once	TRBD2	CASSSNNGLAGGLEQYF	TGTGCCAGCAGTTCGAATAACGGACTAGCGGGAGGGCTCGAGCAGTACTTC
TRBV4-3	TRBJ2-3	.	.	CASRSTGTDTQYF	TGCGCCAGCAGATCCACAGGGACAGATACGCAGTATTTT
TRBV6-5	TRBJ2-7	.	.	CASSHDRSYEQYF	TGTGCCAGCAGCCACGACAGGTCCTACGAGCAGTACTTC
TRBV30	TRBJ1-2	.	.	CAWSKYGNYGYTF	TGTGCCTGGAGTAAATACGGTAACTATGGCTACACCTTC
TRBV18	TRBJ1-1	.	.	CASSPLQGSGTEAFF	TGTGCCAGCTCCCCTCTACAGGGAAGCGGCACTGAAGCTTTCTTT
TRBV7-2	TRBJ2-5	once	.	CASSLDRDVQETQYF	TGTGCCAGCAGCTTAGACAGGGACGTCCAAGAGACCCAGTACTTC
TRBV5-5	TRBJ2-7	.	.	CASSLGSGQTYEQYF	TGTGCCAGCAGCTTAGGAAGCGGGCAGACCTACGAGCAGTACTTC
TRBV7-3	TRBJ2-7	.	TRBD2	CASSSASGPYEQYF	TGTGCCAGCAGCTCGGCTAGCGGCCCCTACGAGCAGTACTTC